This T cell receptor beta chain came from a study of T cell responses to AZD1222 COVID-19 vaccine. This CDR3 is 15 amino acids long. V lost 2 bases, J lost 2 bases, and 0 bases stayed unmatched. The germline V gene encodes CDR1 SGDLS and CDR2 YYNGEE. Measured with immunoSEQ multiplex PCR; TCRdb has only the in-frame clones, and not every one. This sample has about 180,000 clones; 90% to 95% occur once, and the top ten carry more than 0.85%. Sequencing used peripheral blood, obtained 28 days after the second dose of the MenACWY control vaccine. The chain couples TRBV9 to TRBJ1-6; 8 bases agree with TRBD1. This receptor was identified in an adult who received the MenACWY meningococcal vaccine as a control. CDR3 sequence: CASSVGQAYNSPLHF. The CDR3 bases are TGTGCCAGCAGCGTGGGACAGGCCTATAATTCACCCCTCCACTTT.